The 32 T cell receptor beta chains reported below all come from one sample, sequenced in a study of T cells after yellow fever vaccination. One entry per CDR3 protein results from TCRdb running MiXCR on the 5' RACE reads. The table includes some 240,000 distinct CDR3 sequences, around 5.3% detected once. Sequenced material: CD4+ T cells sorted from PBMCs, taken on the day of the yellow fever booster vaccination. These receptors were obtained from a man between 18 and 35 years old who received the YFV17D yellow fever vaccine.

This clonotype was observed a few times. The chain uses TRBV18 and TRBJ2-2, with D unresolved. The germline V and J ends were trimmed by 2 bases and 3 bases, with 7 bases remaining between them. CDR1 and CDR2 (germline): KGHSH, LQKENI. The CDR3 runs 14 residues. The CDR3 reads CASSPSRDTGELFF. The DNA for the CDR3 is TGTGCCAGCTCACCATCACGCGACACCGGGGAGCTGTTTTTT. The full variable domain, in which reference TRBV18 and TRBJ2-2 provide the parts outside the CDR3, is NAGVMQNPRHLVRRRGQEARLRCSPMKGHSHVYWYRQLPEEGLKFMVYLQKENIIDESGMPKERFSAEFPKEGPSILRIQQVVRGDSAAYFCASSPSRDTGELFFGEGSRLTVL.

This clonotype was seen a handful of times. The chain carries TRBV7-2 and TRBJ1-1, with TRBD1 as a possible D gene (5 bases). The CDR3 has 13 amino acids. Germline CDR1 reads SGHTA; CDR2 reads FQGNSA. V lost 5 bases, J lost 5 bases, and 12 bases lay in between. This CDR3 reads CASSKQGGTEAFF. CDR3 bases: TGTGCCAGCAGCAAGCAGGGTGGGACTGAAGCTTTCTTT.

This clonotype was counted a few times. This chain connects TRBV24-1 to TRBJ2-2; 7 bases agree with TRBD1. The J segment lost 3 bases and the V segment lost 4 bases, leaving 7 bases of the junction unmatched. CDR1 and CDR2 from the germline V gene are KGHDR and SFDVKD. The CDR3 extends over 16 amino acids. CDR3 nucleotide sequence: TGTGCCACCAGTGACCCGAAGAGGGGGCACACCGGGGAGCTGTTTTTT. Amino acids: CATSDPKRGHTGELFF.

The gene calls are TRBV9 and TRBJ1-4, with 9 nucleotides matching TRBD1. From germline, CDR1 is SGDLS and CDR2 YYNGEE. With 4 bases clipped from V and 7 bases from J, the junction kept 8 bases outside the gene matches. The CDR3 has 15 amino acids. The CDR3 coding sequence is TGTGCCAGCAGCACACAGGGGGCAAGGAGTGAAAAACTGTTTTTT. This gives the protein CASSTQGARSEKLFF.

The table lists this clonotype with a few counts. This chain uses TRBV7-2 with TRBJ1-1, with 8 bases identical to TRBD1. Per the germline V gene, CDR1 is SGHTA and CDR2 is FQGNSA. The V segment lost 6 bases and the J segment 5 bases; nucleotides outside the gene matches: 8. This CDR3 is 14 amino acids long. The CDR3 is CASRSDRGGTEAFF. For the CDR3, the DNA is TGTGCCAGCAGATCAGACAGGGGTGGAACTGAAGCTTTCTTT.

There are many counts of this clonotype. The chain links TRBV18 to TRBJ2-2; TRBD1 might be the D (5 bases). Germline CDR1 KGHSH, CDR2 LQKENI. This CDR3 contains 14 residues. V was cut by 8 bases and J by 1 base, with 11 bases left in between. The CDR3: CASSPQGNTGELFF. The CDR3 DNA is TGTGCCAGCAGCCCCCAGGGGAACACCGGGGAGCTGTTTTTT.

This chain uses TRBV14 with TRBJ2-3; tentative D call: TRBD2 (6 bases). Per germline, CDR1 SGHDN and CDR2 FVKESK. This CDR3 comprises 13 residues. V dropped 5 bases and J dropped 8 bases, with 14 bases sitting between them. CDR3 DNA: TGTGCCAGCAGCTACGGCGGGACGGCTACGCAGTATTTT. Protein: CASSYGGTATQYF.

This clonotype was detected ten times or more. The rearrangement joins TRBV4-3 to TRBJ1-2; D unclear. There are 13 residues in the CDR3. Germline V gene lookup returns CDR1 LGHNA and CDR2 YSLEER. Trimming removed 2 bases at V and 4 bases at J, with 8 bases between. The CDR3 here is CASSQTRLYGYTF. CDR3 sequence (DNA): TGCGCCAGCAGCCAAACGCGTCTCTATGGCTACACCTTC.

This clonotype was found a few times. The chain uses TRBV7-2 and TRBJ2-2; D is possibly TRBD2 (6 bases). In germline, CDR1 is SGHTA, CDR2 FQGNSA. Trimming stripped 1 base from V and 6 bases from J, with 9 bases between. CDR3 length: 14 residues. Written as DNA, the CDR3 is TGTGCCAGCAGCTTAGGAGGAGGGGCCGGGGAGCTGTTTTTT. Encoded protein: CASSLGGGAGELFF. The entire variable domain, with the rest obtained from reference TRBV7-2 and TRBJ2-2, is as follows: GAGVSQSPSNKVTEKGKDVELRCDPISGHTALYWYRQSLGQGLEFLIYFQGNSAPDKSGLPSDRFSAERTGGSVSTLTIQRTQQEDSAVYLCASSLGGGAGELFFGEGSRLTVL.

The chain joins TRBV7-2 to TRBJ2-3; D not certain. Per the germline V gene, CDR1 is SGHTA and CDR2 is FQGNSA. Trimming took off 5 bases at V and 7 bases at J, with 13 bases between the two ends. This CDR3 region has 13 residues. The CDR3 sequence: CASSPKVSYTQYF. CDR3 in DNA: TGTGCCAGCAGCCCGAAAGTCAGTTATACGCAGTATTTT.

DNA of the CDR3: TGTGCCAGCAGCCCCTCCCGGCGGGGGGCCCTCTTCACAGATACGCAGTATTTT. This gives the protein CASSPSRRGALFTDTQYF. The chain joins TRBV6-2 or TRBV6-3 to TRBJ2-3; 8 bases line up with TRBD2. This CDR3 is built from 18 residues. V gave up 6 bases and J gave up 2 bases; unmatched junction bases: 16. CDR1 is MNHEY, CDR2 SVGEGT, per germline.

The table lists this clonotype with many counts. CDR3 bases: TGTGCCAGCAGCCCCACTAGAAAAGAGACCCAGTACTTC. It translates to CASSPTRKETQYF. The genes are TRBV12-3 or TRBV12-4 and TRBJ2-5; TRBD2 is a possible D gene (5 bases). V dropped 6 bases and J dropped 3 bases, with 11 bases sitting between them. This CDR3 region has 13 residues.

The chain joins TRBV11-2 to TRBJ2-1; 9 nucleotides agree with TRBD2. V shed 4 bases and J 7 bases; nucleotides not matched to a gene: 20. This CDR3 contains 19 residues. CDR1 and CDR2 from the germline V gene are SGHAT and FQNNGV. CDR3 residues: CASSSPDRPFKRGVNEQFF. CDR3 in DNA: TGTGCCAGCAGCTCCCCGGACAGACCTTTCAAGCGGGGGGTAAATGAGCAGTTCTTC.

This clonotype was picked up a small number of times. The chain combines TRBV5-6 with TRBJ2-3; D call uncertain. This CDR3 contains 14 residues. Germline V gene lookup returns CDR1 SGHDT and CDR2 YYEEEE. Trimming cost V 0 bases and J 2 bases, with 7 bases left between them. In nucleotides, the CDR3 is TGTGCCAGCAGCTTGGTTCCGGCCACAGATACGCAGTATTTT. Translated: CASSLVPATDTQYF.

This chain uses TRBV10-3 with TRBJ1-3; no definite D call. V lost 5 bases, J lost 0 bases, and 5 bases lay in between. The CDR3 runs to 13 residues. Germline-derived CDR1 and CDR2 are ENHRY and SYGVKD. The CDR3 DNA follows: TGTGCCATCAGTTTACGCTCTGGAAACACCATATATTTT. Translating gives CAISLRSGNTIYF.

This chain uses TRBV12-3 or TRBV12-4 with TRBJ2-7; either TRBD1 or TRBD2 may fit D (5 bases each). The CDR3 has 15 amino acids. V was trimmed by 7 bases and J by 3 bases, leaving 19 bases between them. The CDR3 coding sequence is TGTGCCAGCAAGCAAGAGGGGCTCGGAGTCTACGAGCAGTACTTC. Translating it yields CASKQEGLGVYEQYF.

The chain links TRBV7-9 to TRBJ2-2; 12 nucleotides match TRBD1. Germline V lookup: CDR1 SEHNR, CDR2 FQNEAQ (reference sequence). The CDR3 sequence is 18 residues long. The J segment lost 5 bases and the V segment lost 5 bases, leaving 12 bases of the junction unmatched. The CDR3, as DNA: TGTGCCAGCAGCCGTTCGGGACAGGGGGCATTGGGTACCGGGGAGCTGTTTTTT. Protein: CASSRSGQGALGTGELFF.

Points on this clonotype: A much larger clonotype is one base distant, so this may be a read error. The CDR3 is CASSYYRGNTGELSF. The CDR3 DNA is TGTGCCAGCAGTTATTACAGGGGGAACACCGGGGAGCTGTCTTTT. The rearrangement joins TRBV6-6 to TRBJ2-2; TRBD1 aligns across 8 bases. Germline assignment: CDR1 MNHNY and CDR2 SVGAGI (reference sequence). The CDR3 covers 15 residues.

This clonotype was recorded at least ten times. This chain connects TRBV5-1 to TRBJ1-2, with D unresolved. V was shortened by 1 base and J by 7 bases, with 11 bases between the two germline ends. This CDR3 spans 13 amino acids. Germline values: CDR1 SGHRS, CDR2 YFSETQ. The CDR3 nucleotides are TGCGCCAGCAGCTTGCGAGCCGAGGGTGGCTACACCTTC. Translating gives CASSLRAEGGYTF. The full variable domain, its missing parts supplied by reference TRBV5-1 and TRBJ1-2, is KAGVTQTPRYLIKTRGQQVTLSCSPISGHRSVSWYQQTPGQGLQFLFEYFSETQRNKGNFPGRFSGRQFSNSRSEMNVSTLELGDSALYLCASSLRAEGGYTFGSGTRLTVV.

This clonotype was seen a few times. The chain recombines TRBV7-2 with TRBJ1-1; D is undetermined. CDR1 and CDR2 (germline): SGHTA, FQGNSA. Trimming removed 1 base from V and 6 bases from J, with 12 bases in between. This CDR3 spans 14 amino acids. CDR3 loop: CASSLVVALAEAFF. The CDR3 DNA reads TGTGCCAGCAGCTTAGTGGTCGCGTTGGCTGAAGCTTTCTTT.

This clonotype was found a few times. The chain has TRBV20-1 and TRBJ1-6; TRBD1 might be the D (5 bases). This CDR3 spans 15 amino acids. The V end was cut by 5 bases, the J end by 9 bases, with 20 bases between. CDR1 is DFQATT and CDR2 is SNEGSKA in the germline V gene (reference sequence). The CDR3 DNA is TGCAGTGCTGCTTACTCGGGGGTGTTTAGTTCACCCCTCCACTTT. It translates to CSAAYSGVFSSPLHF.

The sample holds many counts of this clonotype. This chain links TRBV11-2 with TRBJ1-6; D unresolved. V gave up 2 bases and J gave up 9 bases, with 17 bases separating them. CDR1 is SGHAT, CDR2 FQNNGV, per germline. This CDR3 is built from 16 residues. The CDR3: CASSLWRAPLLSPLHF. The CDR3 coding sequence is TGTGCCAGCAGCTTATGGAGGGCCCCACTTCTTTCACCCCTCCACTTT.

This clonotype was counted a few times. The J gene is TRBJ2-3, the V gene TRBV2; no clear D gene. Germline lookup yields CDR1 SNHLY and CDR2 FYNNEI. V lost 8 bases and J 2 bases, leaving 8 bases between the germline ends. The CDR3 extends over 12 amino acids. The CDR3 DNA reads as TGTGCCAGCTCCACCAACACAGATACGCAGTATTTT. Protein sequence: CASSTNTDTQYF. Combining the CDR3 with reference TRBV2 and TRBJ2-3 gives the whole variable domain EPEVTQTPSHQVTQMGQEVILRCVPISNHLYFYWYRQILGQKVEFLVSFYNNEISEKSEIFDDQFSVERPDGSNFTLKIRSTKLEDSAMYFCASSTNTDTQYFGPGTRLTVL.

This clonotype was counted ten times or more. V is TRBV5-1 and J is TRBJ2-5; unclear D gene. In germline, CDR1 is SGHRS, CDR2 YFSETQ. With 4 bases removed from V and 2 bases from J, the gap between germline ends came to 9 bases. The CDR3 has 13 residues. CDR3 sequence (DNA): TGCGCCAGCAGCAATAACAGACAAGAGACCCAGTACTTC. Translating gives CASSNNRQETQYF.

This clonotype was observed a handful of times. CDR3 DNA sequence: TGTGCCAGCTCACCACCGAGTCTTAGCGGGGCGGAGACCCAGTACTTC. The encoded protein is CASSPPSLSGAETQYF. The rearrangement links TRBV18 to TRBJ2-5; TRBD2 matches 8 bases. The CDR3 has 16 amino acids. Germline V gene sequence: CDR1 KGHSH, CDR2 LQKENI. V was clipped by 0 bases and J by 5 bases; unmatched bases: 8.

This clonotype came up many times. At one end, the junction sequence differs from germline, possibly due to a read error. This sequence joins TRBV7-9 and TRBJ2-3; D might be TRBD1 (5 bases). Germline V gene data show CDR1 as SEHNR and CDR2 as FQNEAQ (reference sequence). The CDR3 is 13 amino acids. For the CDR3, the DNA is TGTGCCAGCAGCTTAGACGTGACAGAAACGCAGTATTTT. Translation gives CASSLDVTETQYF.

The rearrangement joins TRBV4-2 to TRBJ2-3; TRBD2 matches 9 bases. Germline CDR1 LGHNA, CDR2 YNFKEQ. This CDR3 comprises 16 residues. V lost 2 bases and J lost 2; bases outside the gene matches: 5. The CDR3 is CASSQILAGNTDTQYF. CDR3 nucleotide sequence: TGTGCCAGCAGCCAAATCCTAGCGGGGAACACAGATACGCAGTATTTT.

This clonotype was counted between two and nine times. The CDR3 protein is CASRPGPRGGDDTQYF. CDR3 nucleotides: TGTGCCAGCAGACCAGGACCCCGGGGGGGCGACGATACGCAGTATTTT. The chain links TRBV7-9 to TRBJ2-3, with 8 bases identical to TRBD2. The germline V gene encodes CDR1 SEHNR and CDR2 FQNEAQ (reference sequence). V trimming: 6 bases; J trimming: 6 bases; junction bases outside the gene matches: 14. The CDR3 has 16 amino acids.

V is TRBV2 and J is TRBJ2-3; TRBD1 matches 12 bases. From germline, CDR1 is SNHLY and CDR2 FYNNEI. V lost 4 bases, J lost 5 bases, and 4 bases stayed unmatched. There are 15 residues in the CDR3. The CDR3 DNA reads as TGTGCCAGCAGTGGCCGGGACAGGGGGCGAGATACGCAGTATTTT. Translation: CASSGRDRGRDTQYF.

The J gene is TRBJ2-3, the V gene TRBV24-1, with 9 bases fitting TRBD1. Germline CDR1 KGHDR, CDR2 SFDVKD. This CDR3 has 15 amino acids. The V gene end was trimmed by 4 bases and the J gene end by 2 bases; junction bases not matched to a gene: 3. Written as DNA, the CDR3 is TGTGCCACCAGTGAAGGACAGGGGCCCACAGATACGCAGTATTTT. Translating gives CATSEGQGPTDTQYF.

The V and J genes are TRBV2 and TRBJ1-2, with 7 bases aligning to TRBD1. Trimming took 8 bases from V and 6 from J; bases not matched to a gene: 6. Per the germline V gene, CDR1 is SNHLY and CDR2 is FYNNEI. CDR3 length: 12 amino acids. The CDR3 sequence: CASLRGMNGYTF. CDR3 coding DNA: TGTGCCAGCCTCAGGGGGATGAATGGCTACACCTTC.

This clonotype was seen repeatedly, ten times or more. V usage is TRBV18 and J usage is TRBJ2-3; TRBD1 is a possible D gene (6 bases). The CDR3 has 15 residues. V lost 3 bases to trimming and J lost 4 bases, with 14 bases between them. In germline, CDR1 is KGHSH, CDR2 LQKENI. Here the CDR3 reads CASSPTGFRSDTQYF. The CDR3 coding sequence is TGTGCCAGCTCACCTACAGGGTTCAGGTCAGATACGCAGTATTTT.